This T cell receptor (beta chain) was captured in a study of blood T cell repertoires in COVID-19. Across the whole study: COVID-19 samples collected from the United States, Italy and Spain covered acute and convalescent phases. T cells, B-cell-depleted T cells, or PBMCs provided the cDNA or gDNA that served as material.

In the source study's methods: Reference gene primers were amplified, and this amplification served to estimate nucleated cell counts. This table comes from immunoSEQ multiplex PCR, and its TCRdb copy is limited to in-frame clones, with some not included. The V and J calls and clone size come from that table; D and trimming were worked out from the DNA. This sample yields some 300,000 clones, of which just under 85% are seen a single time; approximately 4.1% belongs to the top ten. The receptor comes from a woman between 50 and 59 years old with active or convalescent COVID-19. Material for sequencing was peripheral blood.

The CDR3 region has the DNA TGTGCCAGCAGTCCTGAGGACAGGGAAAGCTATGGCTACACCTTC. Its protein product is CASSPEDRESYGYTF. The chain carries TRBV28 and TRBJ1-2, with 8 bases that match TRBD1. The V and J ends lost 5 bases and 4 bases, in that order; junction bases with no gene match: 9. Germline V CDR1 and CDR2: MDHEN, SYDVKM. The CDR3 contains 15 residues.